This T cell receptor beta chain was recorded in a study of T cell clusters in autoimmune cytopenias. Study-level findings and limits: Compared with active autoimmune hepatitis patients, healthy donors showed approximately 2.7-fold more exclusive TRB clusters. No cluster-lack signature appeared between secondary cytopenia and chronic lymphocytic leukemia patients, apparently due to lymphoma masking.

Frequency places this clonotype as medium-sized (0.01 to 0.1%). The antigen remains undetermined. TRB was amplified by touch-down multiplex PCR, primer pools A and B combined. After re-calling the multiplex PCR reads, TCRdb lists one entry per CDR3 protein, DNA absent. The listing contains over 2,500 distinct CDR3 sequences. Some 40,000 genome equivalents of blood DNA were amplified for TRB. This CDR3 has 15 amino acids. Germline V gives CDR1 LNHDA, CDR2 SQIVND (reference sequence). The TCR sequence derives from a human donor with an autoimmune cytopenia, with autoimmune hepatitis or in good health (not recorded which). The V and J genes are TRBV19 and TRBJ2-5; with no DNA, the TCRdb D assignment of TRBD2 cannot be verified. Sequencing was done on a sample of peripheral blood. CDR3 sequence reads: CASSTGLAGAETQYF.